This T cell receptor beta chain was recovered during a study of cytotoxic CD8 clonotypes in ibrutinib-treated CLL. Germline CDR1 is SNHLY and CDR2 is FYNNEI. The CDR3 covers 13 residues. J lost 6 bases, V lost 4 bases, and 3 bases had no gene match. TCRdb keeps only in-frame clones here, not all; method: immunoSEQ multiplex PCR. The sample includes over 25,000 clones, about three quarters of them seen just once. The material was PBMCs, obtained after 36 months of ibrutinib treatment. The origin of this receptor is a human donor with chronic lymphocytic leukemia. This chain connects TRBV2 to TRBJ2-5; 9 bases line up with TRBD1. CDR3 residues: CASSAGQGKTQYF. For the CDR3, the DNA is TGTGCCAGCAGTGCTGGACAGGGGAAGACCCAGTACTTC.